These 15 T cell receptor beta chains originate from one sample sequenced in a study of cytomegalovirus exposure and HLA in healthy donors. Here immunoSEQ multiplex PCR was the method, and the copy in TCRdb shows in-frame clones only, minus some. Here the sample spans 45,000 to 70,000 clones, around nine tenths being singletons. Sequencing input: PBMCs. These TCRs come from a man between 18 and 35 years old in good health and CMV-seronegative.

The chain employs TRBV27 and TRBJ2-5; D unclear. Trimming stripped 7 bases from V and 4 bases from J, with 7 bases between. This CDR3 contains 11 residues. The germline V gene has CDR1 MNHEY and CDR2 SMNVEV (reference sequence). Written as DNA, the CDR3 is TGTGCCAGCAAAAGAGGAGAGACCCAGTACTTC. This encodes CASKRGETQYF.

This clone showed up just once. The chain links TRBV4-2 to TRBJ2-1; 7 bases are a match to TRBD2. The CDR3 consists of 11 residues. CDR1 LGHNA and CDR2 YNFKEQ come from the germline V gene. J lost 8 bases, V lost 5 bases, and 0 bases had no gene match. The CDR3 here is CASSGGDEQFF. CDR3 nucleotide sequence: TGTGCCAGCAGCGGGGGGGATGAGCAGTTCTTC.

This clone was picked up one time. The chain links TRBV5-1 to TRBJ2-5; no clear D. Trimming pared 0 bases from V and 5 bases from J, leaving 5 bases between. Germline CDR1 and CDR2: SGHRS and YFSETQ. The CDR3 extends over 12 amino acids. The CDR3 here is CASSLEPETQYF. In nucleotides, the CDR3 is TGCGCCAGCAGCTTGGAGCCTGAGACCCAGTACTTC.

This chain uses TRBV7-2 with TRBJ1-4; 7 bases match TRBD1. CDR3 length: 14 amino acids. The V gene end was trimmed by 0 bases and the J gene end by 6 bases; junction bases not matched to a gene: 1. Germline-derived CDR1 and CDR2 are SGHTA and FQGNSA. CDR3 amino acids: CASSLAGQYEKLFF. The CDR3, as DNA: TGTGCCAGCAGCTTAGCGGGACAGTATGAAAAACTGTTTTTT.

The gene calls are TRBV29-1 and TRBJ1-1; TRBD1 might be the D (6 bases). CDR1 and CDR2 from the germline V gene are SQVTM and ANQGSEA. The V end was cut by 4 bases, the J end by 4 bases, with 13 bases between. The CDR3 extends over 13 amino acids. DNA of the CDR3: TGCAGCGTTGTGGGGGCTCGGGTCACTGAAGCTTTCTTT. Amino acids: CSVVGARVTEAFF.

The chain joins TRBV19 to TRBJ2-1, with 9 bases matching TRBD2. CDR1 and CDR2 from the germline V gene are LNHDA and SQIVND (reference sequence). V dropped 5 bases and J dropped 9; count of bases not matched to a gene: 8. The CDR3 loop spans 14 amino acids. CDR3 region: CASSALAGRTEQFF. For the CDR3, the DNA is TGTGCCAGTAGTGCTCTAGCGGGAAGAACTGAGCAGTTCTTC.

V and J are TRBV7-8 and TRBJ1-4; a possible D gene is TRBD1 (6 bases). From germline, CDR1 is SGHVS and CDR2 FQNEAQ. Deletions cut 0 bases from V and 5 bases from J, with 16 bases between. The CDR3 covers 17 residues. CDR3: CASSLAYVGRGNEKLFF. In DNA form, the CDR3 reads TGTGCCAGCAGCTTAGCATATGTGGGCAGGGGAAATGAAAAACTGTTTTTT.

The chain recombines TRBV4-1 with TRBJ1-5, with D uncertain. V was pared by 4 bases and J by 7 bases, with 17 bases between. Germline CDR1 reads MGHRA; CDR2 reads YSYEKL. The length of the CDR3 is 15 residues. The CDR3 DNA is TGCGCCAGCAGCCCGCTCGAGGGCGTCGGACAGCCCCAGCATTTT. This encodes CASSPLEGVGQPQHF.

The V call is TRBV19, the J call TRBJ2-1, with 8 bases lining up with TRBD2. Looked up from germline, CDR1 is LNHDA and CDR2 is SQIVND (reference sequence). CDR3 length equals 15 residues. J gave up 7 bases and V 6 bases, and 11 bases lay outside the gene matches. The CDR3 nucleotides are TGTGCCAGTAGCCCGAGGAGCGGGAGTATGAATGAGCAGTTCTTC. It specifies CASSPRSGSMNEQFF.

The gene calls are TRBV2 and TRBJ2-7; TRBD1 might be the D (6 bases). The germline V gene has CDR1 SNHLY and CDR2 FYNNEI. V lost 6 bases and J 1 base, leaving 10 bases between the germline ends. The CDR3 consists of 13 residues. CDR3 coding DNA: TGTGCCAGCAGACAGGGCCGGTCCTACGAGCAGTACTTC. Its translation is CASRQGRSYEQYF. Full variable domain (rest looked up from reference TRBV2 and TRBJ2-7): EPEVTQTPSHQVTQMGQEVILRCVPISNHLYFYWYRQILGQKVEFLVSFYNNEISEKSEIFDDQFSVERPDGSNFTLKIRSTKLEDSAMYFCASRQGRSYEQYFGPGTRLTVT.

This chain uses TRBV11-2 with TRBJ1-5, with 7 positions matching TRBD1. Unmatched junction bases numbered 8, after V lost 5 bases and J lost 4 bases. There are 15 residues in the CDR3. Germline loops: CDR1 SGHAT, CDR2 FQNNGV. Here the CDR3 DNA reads TGTGCCAGCAGCCCCGGGACAGTACCGAATCAGCCCCAGCATTTT. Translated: CASSPGTVPNQPQHF.

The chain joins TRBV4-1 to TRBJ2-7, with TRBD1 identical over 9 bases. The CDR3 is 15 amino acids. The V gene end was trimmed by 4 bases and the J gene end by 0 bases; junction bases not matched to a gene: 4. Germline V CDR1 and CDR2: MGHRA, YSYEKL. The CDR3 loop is CASSLKGQGSYEQYF. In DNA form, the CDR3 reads TGCGCCAGCAGCCTGAAGGGACAGGGCTCCTACGAGCAGTACTTC.

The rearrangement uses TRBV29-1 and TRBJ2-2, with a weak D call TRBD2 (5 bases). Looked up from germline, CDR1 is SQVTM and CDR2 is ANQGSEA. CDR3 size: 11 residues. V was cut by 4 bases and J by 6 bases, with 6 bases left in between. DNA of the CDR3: TGCAGCGTTGGAGGGCCCGGGGAGCTGTTTTTT. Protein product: CSVGGPGELFF.

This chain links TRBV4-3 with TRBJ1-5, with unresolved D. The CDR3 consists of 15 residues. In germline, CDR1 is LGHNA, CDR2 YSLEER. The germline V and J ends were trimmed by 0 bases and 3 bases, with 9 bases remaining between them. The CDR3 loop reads CASSQDSRNNQPQHF. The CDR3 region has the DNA TGCGCCAGCAGCCAAGACTCCAGAAACAATCAGCCCCAGCATTTT.

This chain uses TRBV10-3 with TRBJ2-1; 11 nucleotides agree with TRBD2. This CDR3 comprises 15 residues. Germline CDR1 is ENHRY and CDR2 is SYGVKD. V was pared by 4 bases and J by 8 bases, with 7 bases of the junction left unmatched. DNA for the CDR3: TGTGCCATCAGTGCCTTAGCGGGAGGGGAGCATGAGCAGTTCTTC. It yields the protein CAISALAGGEHEQFF.